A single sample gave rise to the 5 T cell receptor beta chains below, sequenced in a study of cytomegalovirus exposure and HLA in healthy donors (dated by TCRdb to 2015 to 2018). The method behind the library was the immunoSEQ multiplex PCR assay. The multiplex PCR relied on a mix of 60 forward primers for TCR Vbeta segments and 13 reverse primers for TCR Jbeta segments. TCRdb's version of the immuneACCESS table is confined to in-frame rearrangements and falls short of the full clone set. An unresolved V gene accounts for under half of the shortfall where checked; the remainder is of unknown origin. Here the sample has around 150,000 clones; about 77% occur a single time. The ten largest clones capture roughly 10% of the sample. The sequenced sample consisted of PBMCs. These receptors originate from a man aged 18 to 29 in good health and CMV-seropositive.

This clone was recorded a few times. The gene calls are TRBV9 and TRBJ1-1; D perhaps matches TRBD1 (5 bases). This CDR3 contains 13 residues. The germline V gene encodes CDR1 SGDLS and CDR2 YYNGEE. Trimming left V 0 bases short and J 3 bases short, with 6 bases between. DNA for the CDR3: TGTGCCAGCAGCGTAGAGGGGTACACTGAAGCTTTCTTT. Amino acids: CASSVEGYTEAFF.

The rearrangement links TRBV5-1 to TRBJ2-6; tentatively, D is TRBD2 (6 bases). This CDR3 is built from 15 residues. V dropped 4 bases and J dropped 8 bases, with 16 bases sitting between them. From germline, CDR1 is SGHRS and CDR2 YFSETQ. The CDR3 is CASSGGTFPSNVLTF. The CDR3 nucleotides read TGCGCCAGCAGCGGGGGGACTTTTCCCTCCAACGTCCTGACTTTC.

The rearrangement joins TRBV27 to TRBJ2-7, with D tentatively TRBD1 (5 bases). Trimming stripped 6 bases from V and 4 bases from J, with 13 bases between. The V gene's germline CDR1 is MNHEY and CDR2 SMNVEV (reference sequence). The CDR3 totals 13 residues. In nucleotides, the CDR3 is TGTGCCAGCAGACCAGGGTTGGGGTACGAGCAGTACTTC. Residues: CASRPGLGYEQYF.

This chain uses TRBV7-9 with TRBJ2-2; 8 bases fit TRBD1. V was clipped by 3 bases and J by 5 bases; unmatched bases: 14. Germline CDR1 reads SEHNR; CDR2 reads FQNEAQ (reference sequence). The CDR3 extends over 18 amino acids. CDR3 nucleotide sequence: TGTGCCAGCAGCTTGTTCCCCGGGACAGGCGAAGGAACCGGGGAGCTGTTTTTT. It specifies CASSLFPGTGEGTGELFF.

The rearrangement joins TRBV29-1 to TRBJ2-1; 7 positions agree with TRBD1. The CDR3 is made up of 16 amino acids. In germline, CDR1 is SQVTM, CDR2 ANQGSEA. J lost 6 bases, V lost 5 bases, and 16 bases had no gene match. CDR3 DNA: TGCAGCGTTTCCGACCTAGGACAGGTCCCCTTCAATGAGCAGTTCTTC. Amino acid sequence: CSVSDLGQVPFNEQFF.